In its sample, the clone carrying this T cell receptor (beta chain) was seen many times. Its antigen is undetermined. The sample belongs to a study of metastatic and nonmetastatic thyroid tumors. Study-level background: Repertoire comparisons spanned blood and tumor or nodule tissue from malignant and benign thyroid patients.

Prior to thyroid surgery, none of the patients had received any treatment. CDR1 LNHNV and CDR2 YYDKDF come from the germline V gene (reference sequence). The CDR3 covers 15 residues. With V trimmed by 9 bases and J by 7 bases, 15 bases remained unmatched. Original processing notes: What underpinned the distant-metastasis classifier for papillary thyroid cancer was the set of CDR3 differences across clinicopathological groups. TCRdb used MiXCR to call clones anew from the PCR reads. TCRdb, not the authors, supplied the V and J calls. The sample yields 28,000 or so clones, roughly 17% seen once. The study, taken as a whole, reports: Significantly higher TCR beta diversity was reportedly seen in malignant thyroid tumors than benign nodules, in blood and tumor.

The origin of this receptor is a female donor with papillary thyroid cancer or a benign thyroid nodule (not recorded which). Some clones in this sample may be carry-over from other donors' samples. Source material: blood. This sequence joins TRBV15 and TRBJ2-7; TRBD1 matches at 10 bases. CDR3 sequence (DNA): TGTGCCACGGCCGTCGGGACAGGGGCATTACCGGAGCAGTACTTC. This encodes CATAVGTGALPEQYF.